Sequencing of this TCR beta chain was carried out in a study of blood T cell repertoires in COVID-19 (dated by TCRdb to the early 2020s). Regarding the complete study: Samples from collaborators originated in the United States, Italy and Spain and spanned both the acute and convalescent phases of COVID-19. Subjects who had been exposed to COVID-19, were actively infected with it, or had recovered from it provided the deeply sampled blood TCRbeta repertoires that made up the dataset. The samples were drawn from the first 160 participants of the ongoing ImmuneRACE study and from 1,254 subjects provided by 6 global collaborators. The prospective study material was composed of cDNA or gDNA derived from T cells, B-cell-depleted T cells, or PBMCs. The repertoires were released in a freely available public database intended as a resource for research on the immune response to SARS-CoV-2. Sample metadata almost always included a de-identified subject ID, COVID-19 status, age in years and sex. Where HLA class I and class II types were available, the types were taken from metadata supplied by the sample provider, not from assay-based typing. Study-wide findings and limitations: The quantity of clinical and demographic metadata differed by source and by participant and was supplied without curation.

At one collaborating source in Seattle, patients were enrolled during active infection and were followed longitudinally through the course of disease. The collaborating institutions used their own protocols to collect whole blood in K2EDTA tubes. For TCRbeta analysis, collaborators shipped samples in one of three forms: frozen whole blood, isolated PBMCs, or DNA extracted from either of those sample types. V loses 10 bases, J loses 7 bases, and the germline ends lie 13 bases apart. CDR1 is given as KGHSH and CDR2 as LQKENI, both from the germline V gene. Spanning cysteine to phenylalanine, the CDR3 consists of 12 amino acids. The sequence is cut down to CDR3 DNA, 36 bases in frame from base 1. The immunoSEQ Assay, a bias-controlled multiplex PCR, was used to amplify TCRbeta CDR3 regions from genomic DNA. The source study handled its data this way. Nucleated cell counts per sample were estimated from amplification of reference gene primers within the assay. Sequence reads were collapsed and filtered to measure the absolute abundance of every unique TCRbeta CDR3 rearrangement. For each sample, productive Simpson clonality was calculated by taking the square root of Simpson's diversity index across productive rearrangements. In its TCRdb copy, this immuneACCESS table keeps in-frame sequences only and misses some clones. Where compared with another copy, unresolved V genes explain less than half of these, and the others have no known cause. The V and J calls and clone size are taken from that table; D and trimming were inferred from the DNA. This sample is represented by 300,000 to 400,000 clones; more than 75% of them were singletons. About 2.1% of the sample comes from the top ten.

Details on this clone: Its cognate antigen has yet to be identified. Base qualities are not provided; no much larger clone lies one nucleotide away.

The sequence derives from an older woman with COVID-19, enrolled during active disease. The chain uses TRBV18 and TRBJ2-2, with a weak D call of TRBD1 (5 bases match). Sequenced: peripheral blood. In nucleotides, the sequence is TGTGCCACACTCAGGGCCATCGGGGAGCTGTTTTTT. Translated, it gives CATLRAIGELFF.